The 18 T cell receptor beta chains below all came from one sample that was sequenced in a study of human T cells and chemical hapten exposure. Each CDR3 protein is one row after TCRdb ran MiXCR on the RACE reads. The sample holds over 300,000 distinct CDR3 sequences, around 5.5% seen once. Time point: pre-sensitization, week 0. Treatment defined: therapeutic diphenylcyclopropenone sensitization with weekly scalp DPC. This material consisted of whole blood, taken in connection with sensitization to the hapten diphenylcyclopropenone (DPC). The receptors were sampled from a woman in her forties or fifties with alopecia areata. Some clones in this sample may be carry-over from other donors' samples.

This clonotype showed up just a few times. V and J are TRBV6-1 and TRBJ1-2; 7 positions agree with TRBD1. V lost 3 bases to trimming and J lost 7 bases; unmatched junction nucleotides: 14. Germline V lookup: CDR1 MNHNS, CDR2 SASEGT. The CDR3 covers 16 residues. CDR3 bases: TGTGCCAGCAGTGACCTAAAGGGGGCGGGCGCTCCTGGCTACACCTTC. Encoded protein: CASSDLKGAGAPGYTF.

This clonotype was seen repeatedly, ten times or more. The chain links TRBV2 to TRBJ2-3; D not resolved. The germline V and J ends were trimmed by 3 bases and 0 bases, with 13 bases remaining between them. This CDR3 is 16 amino acids long. CDR1 is SNHLY, CDR2 FYNNEI, per germline. Here the CDR3 DNA reads TGTGCCAGCAGTGACATATATGGCGGCAGCACAGATACGCAGTATTTT. This codes for CASSDIYGGSTDTQYF.

This clonotype was recorded many times. The chain carries TRBV6-2 or TRBV6-3 and TRBJ2-7; D possibly matches TRBD1 or TRBD2 (5 bases each). This CDR3 has 12 amino acids. Trimming took off 4 bases at V and 13 bases at J, with 17 bases between the two ends. Germline CDR1 MNHEY, CDR2 SVGEGT. The CDR3 bases are TGTGCCAGCAGTTCTACTGCCGGGGCGGACTACTTC. Translating it yields CASSSTAGADYF.

V is TRBV13 and J is TRBJ1-2, with 7 bases that match TRBD1. This CDR3 is 14 amino acids long. Looked up from germline, CDR1 is PRHDT and CDR2 is FYEKMQ (reference sequence). The J segment lost 7 bases and the V segment lost 4 bases, leaving 9 bases of the junction unmatched. CDR3 sequence: CASSSLTGFGGYTF. The CDR3 DNA is TGTGCCAGCAGCTCTCTGACAGGGTTCGGTGGCTACACCTTC.

This chain joins TRBV5-1 and TRBJ2-7; perhaps TRBD2 as D (5 bases). V was cut by 6 bases and J by 2 bases, with 15 bases left in between. Germline V gene lookup returns CDR1 SGHRS and CDR2 YFSETQ. This CDR3 has 14 residues. CDR3 in DNA: TGCGCCAGCAAAGAGAATAGCGCTACCTACGAGCAGTACTTC. It encodes CASKENSATYEQYF.

The table lists this clonotype with many counts. CDR3 in amino acids: CASRGEKLFF. CDR3 sequence (DNA): TGTGCCAGCAGGGGCGAAAAACTGTTTTTT. This sequence joins TRBV28 and TRBJ1-4; D is uncertain. The CDR3 covers 10 residues. CDR1 and CDR2 from the germline V gene are MDHEN and SYDVKM. V was pared by 6 bases and J by 8 bases, with 4 bases between.

V and J are TRBV6-5 and TRBJ2-7; D is perhaps TRBD1 (5 bases). CDR3 length: 12 amino acids. Germline V gene data show CDR1 as MNHEY and CDR2 as SVGAGI. V gave up 5 bases and J gave up 3 bases, with 8 bases separating them. The CDR3: CASSTGHYEQYF. CDR3 in DNA: TGTGCCAGCAGTACAGGTCACTACGAGCAGTACTTC.

This clonotype was detected ten times or more. The chain is built from TRBV5-4 and TRBJ2-6; D may be TRBD1 or TRBD2 (5 bases each). The CDR3 consists of 15 residues. V lost 4 bases to trimming and J lost 3 bases, with 11 bases between them. Per the germline V gene, CDR1 is SGHNT and CDR2 is YYREEE (reference sequence). The CDR3 DNA follows: TGTGCCAGCAGCCTTGGGGGTTATGGGGCCAACGTCCTGACTTTC. This gives the protein CASSLGGYGANVLTF.

This rearrangement joins TRBV5-1 to TRBJ1-5; possible D gene TRBD1, 6 bases. CDR1 is SGHRS and CDR2 is YFSETQ in the germline V gene. V lost 4 bases to trimming and J lost 0 bases, with 14 bases between them. The CDR3 covers 16 residues. CDR3 in DNA: TGCGCCAGCAGCCTGGGGGGGGCGTCTAGCAATCAGCCCCAGCATTTT. The encoded protein is CASSLGGASSNQPQHF.

In regard to this clonotype: This may come from a read error, since a much larger clone is one base off. The chain employs TRBV7-2 and TRBJ2-4, with 7 bases that match TRBD1. Germline values: CDR1 SGHTA, CDR2 FQGNSA. The CDR3 is made up of 15 amino acids. The V gene end was trimmed by 5 bases and the J gene end by 3 bases; junction bases not matched to a gene: 7. The CDR3 reads CASSPQGQSKNIQYF. The DNA of the CDR3 is TGTGCCAGCAGCCCCCAGGGACAGAGCAAAAACATTCAGTACTTC.

This clonotype was detected only a few times. The chain couples TRBV29-1 to TRBJ1-2; D is perhaps TRBD1 (6 bases). The CDR3 loop spans 11 amino acids. Trimming cost V 5 bases and J 6 bases, with 10 bases left between them. CDR1 is SQVTM, CDR2 ANQGSEA, per germline. CDR3 region: CSVTGGNGYTF. As DNA, the CDR3 is TGCAGCGTTACGGGGGGCAATGGCTACACCTTC.

This clonotype was observed many times. The chain employs TRBV5-1 and TRBJ2-3, with 9 bases aligning to TRBD1. Trimming removed 3 bases from V and 6 bases from J; junction bases left unmatched: 8. Germline V CDR1 and CDR2: SGHRS, YFSETQ. This CDR3 comprises 15 residues. In nucleotides, the CDR3 is TGCGCCAGCAGCTCGACAGGGGGACTTATGGATACGCAGTATTTT. It is translated as CASSSTGGLMDTQYF.

Only a few counts were recorded for this clonotype. The chain uses TRBV20-1 and TRBJ2-4; no clear D gene. Germline CDR1 DFQATT, CDR2 SNEGSKA (reference sequence). Trimming removed 0 bases from V and 0 bases from J, with 9 bases in between. This CDR3 comprises 15 residues. The chain's CDR3 is CSARDLRLAKNIQYF. The CDR3 region has the DNA TGCAGTGCTAGAGATTTAAGGCTAGCCAAAAACATTCAGTACTTC.

This clonotype was found many times. The rearrangement links TRBV29-1 to TRBJ1-1, with a tentative D call TRBD1 (5 bases). The CDR3 length is 14 residues. Germline V CDR1 and CDR2: SQVTM, ANQGSEA. V lost 4 bases, J lost 2 bases, and 14 bases lay in between. CDR3 DNA: TGCAGCGTTGGGCGCAGGGTAGGAAACACTGAAGCTTTCTTT. This encodes CSVGRRVGNTEAFF.

This clonotype has ten or more counts. The chain carries TRBV25-1 and TRBJ2-4; D is unclear. The CDR3 has 11 residues. In germline, CDR1 is MGHDK, CDR2 SYGVNS. The ends were cut back, 1 base at V and 12 bases at J, with 7 bases in the middle. The CDR3: CASSELGHQYF. CDR3 in DNA: TGTGCCAGCAGTGAATTGGGCCATCAGTACTTC.

The rearrangement joins TRBV10-3 to TRBJ2-5; D is possibly TRBD1 or TRBD2 (6 bases each). CDR3 length: 17 amino acids. Germline loops: CDR1 ENHRY, CDR2 SYGVKD. V shed 0 bases and J shed 1 base, with 15 bases lying between them. The CDR3, as DNA: TGTGCCATCAGTGAGTCCTCCGGGGGCCTGACCCAAGAGACCCAGTACTTC. This codes for CAISESSGGLTQETQYF.

This clonotype was detected a few times. The CDR3, as DNA: TGCAGCGTTGGAGGGCCAGACACTGAAGCTTTCTTT. Its protein product is CSVGGPDTEAFF. This chain connects TRBV29-1 to TRBJ1-1, with no clear D. Germline V gene sequence: CDR1 SQVTM, CDR2 ANQGSEA. Trimming pared 4 bases from V and 3 bases from J, leaving 9 bases between. The CDR3 contains 12 residues.

In its sample, this clonotype was seen many times. The rearrangement uses TRBV7-9 and TRBJ1-2; tentative D call: TRBD1 (6 bases). The CDR3 runs to 13 residues. The V gene's germline CDR1 is SEHNR and CDR2 FQNEAQ (reference sequence). V gave up 1 base and J gave up 8 bases, with 11 bases separating them. The CDR3 here is CASSLGGAPGYTF. The CDR3 DNA reads TGTGCCAGCAGCTTAGGGGGGGCGCCCGGCTACACCTTC.